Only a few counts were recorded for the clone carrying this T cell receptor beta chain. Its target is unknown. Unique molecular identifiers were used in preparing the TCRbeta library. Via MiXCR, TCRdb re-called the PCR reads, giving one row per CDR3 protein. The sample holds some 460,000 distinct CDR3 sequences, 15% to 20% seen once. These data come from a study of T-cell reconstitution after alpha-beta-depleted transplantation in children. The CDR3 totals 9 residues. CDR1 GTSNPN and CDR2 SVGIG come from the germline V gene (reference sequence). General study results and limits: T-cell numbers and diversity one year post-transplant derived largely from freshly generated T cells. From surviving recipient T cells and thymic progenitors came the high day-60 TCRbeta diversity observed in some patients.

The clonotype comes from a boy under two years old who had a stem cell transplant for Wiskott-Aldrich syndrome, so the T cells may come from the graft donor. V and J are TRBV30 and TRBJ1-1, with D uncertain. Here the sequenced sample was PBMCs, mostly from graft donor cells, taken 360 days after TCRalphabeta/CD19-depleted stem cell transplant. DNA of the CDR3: TGTGCAGGGCCTGCGAAAGCTTTCTTT. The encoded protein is CAGPAKAFF. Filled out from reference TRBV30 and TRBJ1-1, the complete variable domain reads SQTIHQWPATLVQPVGSPLSLECTVEGTSNPNLYWYRQAAGRGLQLLFYSVGIGQISSEVPQNLSASRPQDRQFILSSKKLLLSDSGFYLCAGPAKAFFGQGTRLTVV.